The present T cell receptor (beta chain) was sequenced within a study of CD8 T cells in ankylosing spondylitis. Each CDR3 protein gets one entry after TCRdb re-called the 5' RACE reads with MiXCR. The table has 200,000 to 300,000 distinct CDR3 sequences, 8.6% seen once. V was pared by 3 bases and J by 6 bases, with 4 bases between. The CDR3 extends over 11 amino acids. This clonotype was observed at least ten times. This chain connects TRBV12-3 or TRBV12-4 to TRBJ2-3; no firm D call. Sequencing was done on a sample of blood, either unsorted or a sorted T cell fraction (not recorded which). This TCR derives from a male donor with ankylosing spondylitis or in good health (not recorded which). CDR3 DNA: TGTGCCAGCAGTTTCGGGGATACGCAGTATTTT. Amino acid sequence: CASSFGDTQYF.